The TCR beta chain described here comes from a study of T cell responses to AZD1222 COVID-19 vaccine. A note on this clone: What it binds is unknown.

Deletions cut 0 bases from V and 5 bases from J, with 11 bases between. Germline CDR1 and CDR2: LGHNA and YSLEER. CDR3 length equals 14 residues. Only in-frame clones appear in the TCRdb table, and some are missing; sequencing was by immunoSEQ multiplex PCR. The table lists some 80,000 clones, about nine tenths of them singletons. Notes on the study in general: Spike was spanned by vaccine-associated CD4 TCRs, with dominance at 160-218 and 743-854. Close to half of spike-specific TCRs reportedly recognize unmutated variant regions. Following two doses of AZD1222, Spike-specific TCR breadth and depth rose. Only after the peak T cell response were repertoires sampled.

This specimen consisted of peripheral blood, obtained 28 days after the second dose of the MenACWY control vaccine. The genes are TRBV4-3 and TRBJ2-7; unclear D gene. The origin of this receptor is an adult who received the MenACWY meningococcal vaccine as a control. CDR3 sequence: CASSQDRRLDEQYF. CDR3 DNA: TGCGCCAGCAGCCAAGATCGCCGGCTGGACGAGCAGTACTTC.